These 10 T cell receptor beta chains originate from one sample sequenced in a study of cytomegalovirus exposure and HLA in healthy donors. 60 Vbeta and 13 Jbeta primers were used in PCR. The assay was immunoSEQ multiplex PCR, and TCRdb's table has in-frame clones only and misses some. The sample contains about 160,000 clones, roughly four fifths of which appear only once. Sequenced input: PBMCs. The receptors come from a man in his sixties in good health and CMV-seronegative.

The gene calls are TRBV7-9 and TRBJ2-1; 10 bases align to TRBD2. Trimming removed 0 bases from V and 5 bases from J; junction bases left unmatched: 4. The CDR3 loop spans 16 amino acids. Germline V gene data show CDR1 as SEHNR and CDR2 as FQNEAQ (reference sequence). CDR3 DNA sequence: TGTGCCAGCAGCTTAGCTGGACTAGCGGATCACAATGAGCAGTTCTTC. As protein: CASSLAGLADHNEQFF.

In nucleotides, the CDR3 is TGTGCCAGCTCACCCGCCCCAGACAGGACGGTTCAGTACTTC. This gives the protein CASSPAPDRTVQYF. The chain couples TRBV18 to TRBJ2-4; a weak D match, TRBD1 (6 bases). This CDR3 region has 14 residues. With 3 bases removed from V and 11 bases from J, the gap between germline ends came to 17 bases. The germline gives CDR1 KGHSH, CDR2 LQKENI.

In this sample, this clone turned up a few times. The chain links TRBV9 to TRBJ2-3; a possible D gene is TRBD2 (6 bases). V was trimmed by 4 bases and J by 2 bases, leaving 17 bases between them. The CDR3 is 16 residues long. Germline CDR1 and CDR2: SGDLS and YYNGEE. CDR3 coding DNA: TGTGCCAGCAGCTCATCCGGGACTCTTAACACAGATACGCAGTATTTT. The encoded protein is CASSSSGTLNTDTQYF.

The V and J genes are TRBV9 and TRBJ2-3, with D perhaps TRBD2 (7 bases). V was cut by 1 base and J by 2 bases, with 14 bases left in between. Germline V lookup: CDR1 SGDLS, CDR2 YYNGEE. CDR3 length equals 16 residues. The CDR3 here is CASSVRGALDTDTQYF. CDR3 DNA: TGTGCCAGCAGCGTACGGGGGGCCCTTGACACAGATACGCAGTATTTT.

The chain joins TRBV7-9 to TRBJ2-7, with TRBD2 matching over 8 bases. This CDR3 comprises 15 residues. Germline lookup yields CDR1 SEHNR and CDR2 FQNEAQ (reference sequence). The ends lost 5 bases at V and 3 bases at J; junction bases unmatched: 9. CDR3 region: CASSRIPGLDYEQYF. The CDR3 coding sequence is TGTGCCAGCAGCCGAATACCGGGACTAGACTACGAGCAGTACTTC.

The chain joins TRBV2 to TRBJ2-7, with TRBD2 as a possible D gene (6 bases). Looked up from germline, CDR1 is SNHLY and CDR2 is FYNNEI. There are 14 residues in the CDR3. Deletions cut 6 bases from V and 2 bases from J, with 14 bases between. The DNA for the CDR3 is TGTGCCAGCAGGGTAACGGGGGATGCCTACGAGCAGTACTTC. Translating gives CASRVTGDAYEQYF.

The chain has TRBV5-1 and TRBJ2-6; D might be TRBD1 (6 bases). With 2 bases removed from V and 0 bases from J, the gap between germline ends came to 6 bases. Germline values: CDR1 SGHRS, CDR2 YFSETQ. The CDR3 sequence is 15 residues long. The CDR3 region is CASSLQGSGANVLTF. The DNA of the CDR3 is TGCGCCAGCAGCTTACAGGGCTCTGGGGCCAACGTCCTGACTTTC. The full variable domain, rest sourced from reference TRBV5-1 and TRBJ2-6, is KAGVTQTPRYLIKTRGQQVTLSCSPISGHRSVSWYQQTPGQGLQFLFEYFSETQRNKGNFPGRFSGRQFSNSRSEMNVSTLELGDSALYLCASSLQGSGANVLTFGAGSRLTVL.

Details on this clone: Relative to the germline gene, one junction end is altered; a read error may explain this. V gene TRBV30 combines with J gene TRBJ2-5; TRBD2 aligns across 8 bases. Germline CDR1 GTSNPN, CDR2 SVGIG (reference sequence). The CDR3 contains 13 residues. The CDR3 is CARELAGQEAQYF. CDR3 sequence (DNA): TGTGCCCGAGAATTAGCGGGGCAAGAGGCCCAGTACTTC.

The rearrangement links TRBV5-8 to TRBJ2-3, with 11 bases aligning to TRBD2. There are 16 residues in the CDR3. Germline loops: CDR1 SGHTS, CDR2 YDEGEE. J lost 3 bases, V lost 2 bases, and 5 bases had no gene match. The chain's CDR3 is CASSFDSGRGTDTQYF. Written as DNA, the CDR3 is TGTGCCAGCAGCTTTGATAGCGGGAGGGGAACAGATACGCAGTATTTT.

The rearrangement uses TRBV19 and TRBJ2-1, with 10 bases matching TRBD2. The CDR3 runs 15 residues. V lost 7 bases to trimming and J lost 4 bases; unmatched junction nucleotides: 7. CDR1 is LNHDA and CDR2 is SQIVND in the germline V gene (reference sequence). The CDR3 region has the DNA TGTGCCAGTACCCGGACTAGCGGATTATACAATGAGCAGTTCTTC. Encoded protein: CASTRTSGLYNEQFF.